The next 15 T cell receptor beta chains were all read from a single sample in a study of blood T cell repertoires in COVID-19. TCRdb's table, derived via immunoSEQ multiplex PCR, lists solely in-frame clones and lacks some. The table includes 80,000 or so clones, roughly four fifths detected once. Sequencing input: peripheral blood. The receptors were sampled from a man aged 80 or over with acute or convalescent COVID-19.

Points on this clone: A junction end diverges from the germline sequence, so it may reflect a read error. The rearrangement links TRBV19 to TRBJ1-5, with 8 bases that match TRBD1. The CDR3 totals 15 residues. From germline, CDR1 is LNHDA and CDR2 SQIVND (reference sequence). The CDR3 spells CASSVDRGATQPQHF. The CDR3 coding sequence is TGTGCCAGTAGTGTAGACAGGGGCGCGACTCAGCCCCAGCATTTT.

The rearrangement uses TRBV18 and TRBJ1-5; D is uncertain. Germline V CDR1 and CDR2: KGHSH, LQKENI. This CDR3 has 16 residues. Trimming left V 2 bases short and J 4 bases short, with 15 bases between. This chain's CDR3 is CASSPDAGFGNQPQHF. In nucleotides, the CDR3 is TGTGCCAGCTCACCAGACGCGGGGTTCGGGAATCAGCCCCAGCATTTT.

This clone has only one observation. The chain links TRBV5-1 to TRBJ1-1; 9 bases agree with TRBD1. Trimming at V came to 2 bases and at J to 1 base, leaving 3 bases not matched to a gene. This CDR3 region has 15 residues. Germline V gives CDR1 SGHRS, CDR2 YFSETQ. The CDR3 here is CASSFGDRENTEAFF. CDR3 coding DNA: TGCGCCAGCAGCTTCGGGGACAGGGAGAACACTGAAGCTTTCTTT. The whole variable domain, filled in from reference TRBV5-1 and TRBJ1-1, reads KAGVTQTPRYLIKTRGQQVTLSCSPISGHRSVSWYQQTPGQGLQFLFEYFSETQRNKGNFPGRFSGRQFSNSRSEMNVSTLELGDSALYLCASSFGDRENTEAFFGQGTRLTVV.

The V call is TRBV7-3, the J call TRBJ2-1, with 13 bases aligning to TRBD2. With 5 bases clipped from V and 5 bases from J, the junction kept 6 bases outside the gene matches. This CDR3 contains 16 residues. Germline values: CDR1 SGHTA, CDR2 FQGTGA. The CDR3 DNA sequence: TGTGCCAGCAGCCTAGCCGGGACTAGCGGGGACAATGAGCAGTTCTTC. This sequence encodes CASSLAGTSGDNEQFF.

The chain combines TRBV19 with TRBJ1-1; TRBD1 matches at 7 bases. From germline, CDR1 is LNHDA and CDR2 SQIVND (reference sequence). The CDR3 is made up of 16 amino acids. Trimming removed 7 bases from V and 0 bases from J; junction bases left unmatched: 11. The CDR3 coding sequence is TGTGCCAGTACTGACAGGGTGGGGATCATGAACACTGAAGCTTTCTTT. Protein product: CASTDRVGIMNTEAFF.

Concerning this clone: The sample carries other DNA sequences with the same CDR3. The genes are TRBV18 and TRBJ2-7; 8 bases fit TRBD1. The germline CDR1 and CDR2 sequences are KGHSH and LQKENI. The V and J ends lost 3 bases and 5 bases, in that order; junction bases with no gene match: 0. CDR3 length: 12 residues. The CDR3, as DNA: TGTGCCAGCTCACCGGACAGGGACGAGCAGTACTTC. Its translation: CASSPDRDEQYF.

This clone was counted between two and nine times. The rearrangement joins TRBV3-1 (or the pseudogene TRBV3-2) to TRBJ1-4, with a tentative D call TRBD1 (5 bases). V lost 0 bases and J 3 bases, leaving 11 bases between the germline ends. The CDR3 is 16 amino acids. In germline, CDR1 is LGHDT, CDR2 YNNKEL (reference sequence). DNA of the CDR3: TGTGCCAGCAGCCAAGACAGGGCTTGGGCTAATGAAAAACTGTTTTTT. This codes for CASSQDRAWANEKLFF.

This clone was observed a few times. One end of the junction fails to match germline, which may point to a read error. The chain combines TRBV18 with TRBJ2-2, with 9 bases fitting TRBD1. The CDR3 contains 16 residues. From germline, CDR1 is KGHSH and CDR2 LQKENI. Here the CDR3 DNA reads TGTGCCAGCCCACCGGGACAGGGATTAAACACCGGGGAGCTGTTTTTT. Its protein is CASPPGQGLNTGELFF.

The V call is TRBV7-8, the J call TRBJ2-2, with a possible D match to TRBD1 (6 bases). Germline V CDR1 and CDR2: SGHVS, FQNEAQ. With 6 bases removed from V and 0 bases from J, the gap between germline ends came to 8 bases. This CDR3 is built from 14 residues. CDR3 nucleotide sequence: TGTGCCAGCAGGTGGGACACGAACACCGGGGAGCTGTTTTTT. Translating it yields CASRWDTNTGELFF.

The V call is TRBV7-6, the J call TRBJ1-1; D gene uncertain. CDR1 and CDR2 from the germline V gene are SGHVS and FNYEAQ. Trimming pared 5 bases from V and 1 base from J, leaving 14 bases between. The CDR3 totals 15 residues. CDR3 nucleotide sequence: TGTGCCAGCAGCCGTTTGTCAGAGGCGAACACTGAAGCTTTCTTT. Its translation is CASSRLSEANTEAFF.

The rearrangement uses TRBV5-1 and TRBJ2-7; the match to TRBD1 covers 11 bases. Germline V gene lookup returns CDR1 SGHRS and CDR2 YFSETQ. This CDR3 is built from 16 residues. The V segment lost 7 bases and the J segment 4 bases; nucleotides outside the gene matches: 13. The CDR3, as DNA: TGCGCCAGCGCATTTGGGACAGGGGGATTTGGATACGAGCAGTACTTC. Its protein product is CASAFGTGGFGYEQYF.

The chain carries TRBV7-6 and TRBJ1-1, with D possibly being TRBD1 (5 bases). The CDR3 is 16 amino acids. Trimming removed 5 bases from V and 11 bases from J, with 27 bases in between. In germline, CDR1 is SGHVS, CDR2 FNYEAQ. The CDR3 is CASSPNPAGLSVEAFF. CDR3 sequence (DNA): TGTGCCAGCAGCCCAAACCCGGCAGGGTTGTCCGTGGAGGCTTTCTTT. Full variable domain (outside the CDR3, taken from reference TRBV7-6 and TRBJ1-1): GAGVSQSPRYKVTKRGQDVALRCDPISGHVSLYWYRQALGQGPEFLTYFNYEAQQDKSGLPNDRFSAERPEGSISTLTIQRTEQRDSAMYRCASSPNPAGLSVEAFFGQGTRLTVV.

This clone was detected a few times. The chain carries TRBV7-8 and TRBJ1-2, with 7 bases lining up with TRBD1. Trimming cost V 5 bases and J 5 bases; bases outside gene matches: 14. The germline V gene has CDR1 SGHVS and CDR2 FQNEAQ. CDR3 size: 16 residues. CDR3 amino acids: CASSGPGRGGGYGYTF. In nucleotides, the CDR3 is TGTGCCAGCAGCGGCCCTGGGCGAGGGGGCGGATATGGCTACACCTTC.

J is TRBJ2-2 and V is TRBV2; D gene uncertain. Trimming cost V 2 bases and J 1 base, with 8 bases left between them. Germline CDR1 SNHLY, CDR2 FYNNEI. CDR3 length: 15 residues. The chain's CDR3 is CASSELWLNTGELFF. CDR3 nucleotides: TGTGCCAGCAGTGAACTGTGGCTGAACACCGGGGAGCTGTTTTTT.

In DNA, the CDR3 is TGTGCAAGTCGCTTATTTGGGCCGTTCAATCAGCCCCAGCATTTT. This sequence encodes CASRLFGPFNQPQHF. The chain joins TRBV12-2 to TRBJ1-5; the table's TRBD1 call for D was not verified on the DNA. TRBV12-2 is deemed a pseudogene. The CDR3 spans 15 residues.